Presented here are 20 T cell receptor beta chains from one specimen sequenced in a study of metastatic and nonmetastatic thyroid tumors. From the PCR reads, TCRdb re-called clones with MiXCR. This sample has about 52,000 clones, with approximately 19% found just once. Patients were all untreated before their thyroid surgery. The sequenced sample was blood. These receptors were collected from a female donor with papillary thyroid cancer or a benign thyroid nodule (not recorded which). Some clones in this sample may be carry-over from other donors' samples.

This clone was seen at least ten times. V and J are TRBV28 and TRBJ1-1, with D possibly matching TRBD1 (6 bases). CDR3 length: 16 amino acids. Trimming took 3 bases from V and 3 from J, leaving 17 bases between them. From germline, CDR1 is MDHEN and CDR2 SYDVKM. The CDR3 loop is CASSFFRGAMDTEAFF. The CDR3 DNA sequence: TGTGCCAGCAGTTTCTTCCGGGGGGCAATGGACACTGAAGCTTTCTTT. Looking up the rest from reference TRBV28 and TRBJ1-1 gives the full variable domain: DVKVTQSSRYLVKRTGEKVFLECVQDMDHENMFWYRQDPGLGLRLIYFSYDVKMKEKGDIPEGYSVSREKKERFSLILESASTNQTSMYLCASSFFRGAMDTEAFFGQGTRLTVV.

This clone was recorded many times. The V gene is TRBV29-1, the J gene TRBJ2-7, with TRBD1 as a possible D gene (6 bases). V lost 7 bases and J 3 bases, leaving 19 bases between the germline ends. Germline V CDR1 and CDR2: SQVTM, ANQGSEA. The CDR3 runs to 14 residues. Here the CDR3 DNA reads TGCAGCGCAAAGAGCGATCCAGGGGACTACGAGCAGTACTTC. It encodes CSAKSDPGDYEQYF.

A few counts support this clone. The chain combines TRBV6-4 with TRBJ2-1; TRBD2 agrees at 7 bases. This CDR3 comprises 16 residues. Germline V gives CDR1 MRHNA, CDR2 SNTAGT. With V trimmed by 0 bases and J by 8 bases, 10 bases remained unmatched. The CDR3 nucleotides are TGTGCCAGCAGTGACTCGGGCGGGAGTGAGATTCATGAGCAGTTCTTC. Translating gives CASSDSGGSEIHEQFF.

V is TRBV2 and J is TRBJ1-5; D uncertain. Germline values: CDR1 SNHLY, CDR2 FYNNEI. The CDR3 covers 14 residues. V was trimmed by 7 bases and J by 15 bases, leaving 25 bases between them. DNA for the CDR3: TGTGCCAGCACCAGGATAATTGGCAATCAGCCCAGGCATTTT. Translated: CASTRIIGNQPRHF.

This clone came up many times. V is TRBV20-1 and J is TRBJ1-1; 7 bases map to TRBD1. V trimming: 2 bases; J trimming: 4 bases; junction bases outside the gene matches: 4. The CDR3 totals 13 residues. The germline CDR1 and CDR2 sequences are DFQATT and SNEGSKA (reference sequence). CDR3 nucleotides: TGCAGTGCTAGACGTACAGGGGCCACTGAAGCTTTCTTT. Translated: CSARRTGATEAFF.

This clone was detected ten times or more. This rearrangement joins TRBV19 to TRBJ2-1; D is possibly TRBD2 (6 bases). V was cut by 5 bases and J by 8 bases, with 16 bases left in between. This CDR3 is 14 amino acids long. Germline V CDR1 and CDR2: LNHDA, SQIVND (reference sequence). Here the CDR3 reads CASSQEGLQYEQFF. The CDR3 DNA reads TGTGCCAGTAGTCAGGAGGGGTTACAATATGAGCAGTTCTTC.

In this sample, this clone turned up a few times. This chain links TRBV6-2 or TRBV6-3 with TRBJ1-5; D possibly corresponds to TRBD1 (5 bases). The CDR3 loop spans 15 amino acids. Trimming left V 7 bases short and J 3 bases short, with 16 bases between. Germline values: CDR1 MNHEY, CDR2 SVGEGT. The CDR3 loop reads CASIRRDGINQPQHF. CDR3 sequence (DNA): TGTGCCAGCATCCGCCGGGACGGAATCAATCAGCCCCAGCATTTT.

For the CDR3, the DNA is TGTGCCAGTAGTATAGGTTGGACAGGTTATTGCTACACCTTC. Amino acid sequence: CASSIGWTGYCYTF. V is TRBV19 and J is TRBJ1-2; 7 bases are shared with TRBD1. The CDR3 is 14 amino acids. Trimming took 1 base from V and 9 from J; bases not matched to a gene: 8. The germline V gene has CDR1 LNHDA and CDR2 SQIVND (reference sequence).

This clone was seen at least ten times. The rearrangement uses TRBV2 and TRBJ2-5; perhaps TRBD1 as D (6 bases). V dropped 6 bases and J dropped 6 bases, with 11 bases sitting between them. The CDR3 loop spans 12 amino acids. CDR1 and CDR2 (germline): SNHLY, FYNNEI. CDR3 in amino acids: CASRSGEKTQYF. CDR3 DNA: TGTGCCAGCAGGTCAGGGGAAAAGACCCAGTACTTC.

This clone was seen only a few times. Germline and junction disagree at one end, which may indicate a read error. This chain links TRBV6-6 with TRBJ2-1; 9 bases map to TRBD2. Germline-derived CDR1 and CDR2 are MNHNY and SVGAGI (reference sequence). CDR3 size: 16 residues. As DNA, the CDR3 is TGTGCCAGCACTTACTCCGGCGCGGGAGGGGGCAGTGAGCAGTTCTTC. Its translation: CASTYSGAGGGSEQFF.

At least ten counts were recorded for this clone. The V gene is TRBV20-1, the J gene TRBJ1-2; D is unclear. The germline CDR1 and CDR2 sequences are DFQATT and SNEGSKA (reference sequence). V was pared by 3 bases and J by 8 bases, with 16 bases between. CDR3 length: 13 amino acids. CDR3 residues: CSASGFKERGYTF. As DNA, the CDR3 is TGCAGTGCTAGTGGATTCAAGGAAAGGGGCTACACCTTC.

This clone occurred many times. The chain is built from TRBV25-1 and TRBJ2-7, with a possible D match to TRBD2 (6 bases). CDR1 MGHDK and CDR2 SYGVNS come from the germline V gene. The CDR3 has 13 residues. V lost 3 bases, J lost 6 bases, and 12 bases lay in between. CDR3 DNA sequence: TGTGCCAGCAGTGATGGAGGGCTAAGCGAGCAGTACTTC. Protein: CASSDGGLSEQYF.

This clone was seen ten or more times. This sequence joins TRBV19 and TRBJ1-5; TRBD1 is a possible D gene (5 bases). V gave up 0 bases and J gave up 11 bases, with 17 bases separating them. CDR1 LNHDA and CDR2 SQIVND come from the germline V gene (reference sequence). This CDR3 spans 15 amino acids. The chain's CDR3 is CASSIDRWGQVTQHF. The CDR3 region has the DNA TGTGCCAGTAGTATAGATCGTTGGGGCCAGGTAACCCAGCATTTT.

This clone was seen repeatedly, ten times or more. A read error may produce the germline difference seen at one junction end. V usage is TRBV28 and J usage is TRBJ1-5; D is unclear. CDR3 length equals 12 residues. From germline, CDR1 is MDHEN and CDR2 SYDVKM. The CDR3 here is CATSSGNQPQHF. The CDR3 DNA reads TGTGCCACCAGTTCCGGCAATCAGCCCCAGCATTTT.

This clone is categorized as medium-sized. The chain links TRBV28 to TRBJ1-3; D unresolved. Deletions cut 5 bases from V and 6 bases from J, with 17 bases between. The CDR3 covers 15 residues. Germline-derived CDR1 and CDR2 are MDHEN and SYDVKM. Here the CDR3 reads CASSGRSGRLNTIYF. The DNA for the CDR3 is TGTGCCAGCAGTGGGCGATCAGGACGGTTAAACACCATATATTTT.

This clone was seen at least ten times. The chain uses TRBV25-1 and TRBJ2-3, with TRBD2 matching over 9 bases. Per germline, CDR1 MGHDK and CDR2 SYGVNS. The junction had 10 bases not matched to a gene; V was cut back by 10 bases and J by 2 bases. This CDR3 region has 15 residues. The CDR3 DNA reads as TGTGCCACCTCTCCAGCGGGAGGTTTCACAGATACGCAGTATTTT. Translation gives CATSPAGGFTDTQYF.

This rearrangement joins TRBV10-1 to TRBJ2-7, with D possibly TRBD1 on 5 matching bases. V lost 0 bases, J lost 7 bases, and 13 bases lay in between. This CDR3 has 14 amino acids. CDR1 is WNHNN and CDR2 is SYGVQD in the germline V gene (reference sequence). Written as DNA, the CDR3 is TGCGCCAGCAGTGAGTCTCGGTGGACAAGGGAGCAGTACGTC. Its translation is CASSESRWTREQYV.

This clone was seen a single time. The chain combines TRBV5-1 with TRBJ2-2, with D uncertain. CDR1 SGHRS and CDR2 YFSETQ come from the germline V gene. Trimming cost V 2 bases and J 0 bases, with 8 bases left between them. The CDR3 is 15 amino acids. The CDR3 DNA follows: TGCGCCAGCAGCTTACAGCATCCGAACACCGGGGAGCTGTTTTTT. Encoded protein: CASSLQHPNTGELFF.

This clone was seen repeatedly, ten times or more. The chain employs TRBV28 and TRBJ2-7; D is unresolved. CDR1 and CDR2 (germline): MDHEN, SYDVKM. There are 12 residues in the CDR3. Trimming left V 1 base short and J 2 bases short, with 3 bases between. The CDR3 sequence: CASSLSTYEQYF. In DNA form, the CDR3 reads TGTGCCAGCAGTTTATCGACCTACGAGCAGTACTTC.

The V call is TRBV6-1, the J call TRBJ1-5; 11 nucleotides agree with TRBD1. Per germline, CDR1 MNHNS and CDR2 SASEGT. After removal of 8 bases from V and 1 base from J, the junction contained 10 bases not matched to a gene. CDR3 size: 17 residues. The CDR3 region is CASAVEDRGLSNQPQHF. CDR3 sequence (DNA): TGTGCCAGCGCGGTAGAGGACAGGGGGCTGAGCAATCAGCCCCAGCATTTT.